This entry lists 2 T cell receptor beta chains sequenced from one sample in a study of cytomegalovirus exposure and HLA in healthy donors. A multiplex PCR was run with 60 Vbeta primers and 13 Jbeta primers. Assay used: immunoSEQ multiplex PCR; TCRdb lists only in-frame clones, some missing. This table holds some 190,000 clones, around 75% found once. Sequenced material: PBMCs. These receptors originate from a woman in her 30s in good health and CMV-seropositive.

The chain recombines TRBV6-5 with TRBJ2-3, with 10 nucleotides matching TRBD2. Germline loops: CDR1 MNHEY, CDR2 SVGAGI. The trim removed 4 bases at V and 6 bases at J, leaving 7 bases unmatched. This CDR3 has 15 residues. CDR3 sequence: CASSSSGSEWDTQYF. Written as DNA, the CDR3 is TGTGCCAGCAGTTCTAGCGGGAGCGAGTGGGATACGCAGTATTTT.

The chain uses TRBV5-6 and TRBJ2-3; maybe TRBD2 (6 bases). CDR3 length equals 15 residues. The germline CDR1 and CDR2 sequences are SGHDT and YYEEEE. Trimming cost V 4 bases and J 5 bases, with 17 bases left between them. CDR3 sequence (DNA): TGTGCCAGCAGCGGGGACTCCGAGTCAGGAGATACGCAGTATTTT. This gives the protein CASSGDSESGDTQYF.